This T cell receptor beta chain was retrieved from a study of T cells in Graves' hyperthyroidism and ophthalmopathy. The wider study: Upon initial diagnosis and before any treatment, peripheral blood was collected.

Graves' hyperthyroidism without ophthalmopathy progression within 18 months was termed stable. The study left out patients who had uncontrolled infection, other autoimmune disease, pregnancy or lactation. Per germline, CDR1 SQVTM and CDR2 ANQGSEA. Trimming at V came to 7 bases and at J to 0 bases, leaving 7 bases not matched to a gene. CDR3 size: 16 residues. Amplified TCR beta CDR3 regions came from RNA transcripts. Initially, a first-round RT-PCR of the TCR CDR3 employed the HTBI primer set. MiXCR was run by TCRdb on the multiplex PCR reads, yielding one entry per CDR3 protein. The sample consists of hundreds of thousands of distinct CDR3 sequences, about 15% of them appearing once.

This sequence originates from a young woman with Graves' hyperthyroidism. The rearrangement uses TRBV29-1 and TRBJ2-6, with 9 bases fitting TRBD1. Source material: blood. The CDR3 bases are TGCAGCGCCCGGGACAGGGCGACCTCTGGGGCCAACGTCCTGACTTTC. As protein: CSARDRATSGANVLTF.